This entry is about one T cell receptor beta chain. Its target is unknown. The data originate from a study of a mutant IDH1 vaccine in newly diagnosed glioma. As for the study in general: Treated patients had a mean age of 40.4 years and a sex split that was approximately 62% male and roughly 40% female. Previous care, which was radiotherapy, temozolomide, or both, most often involved both. Study outcomes and limitations: Apparently unrelated to pseudoprogression were changes in the top peripheral T cell clonotypes.

As to time point: week 47, end of study. Each dose of the vaccine consisted of 300 ug of mutant IDH1 20-mer peptide, with topical imiquimod. New WHO grade 3 or 4 astrocytomas that were IDH1-mutant and ATRX-lost had been found in donors. Assay: immunoSEQ multiplex PCR; the TCRdb copy retains only in-frame clones and omits some. The data show about 94,000 clones, roughly 91% seen once. V dropped 4 bases and J dropped 1; count of bases not matched to a gene: 5. The germline V gene encodes CDR1 MNHEY and CDR2 SVGAGI. The CDR3 sequence is 15 residues long. V usage is TRBV6-5 and J usage is TRBJ1-2; TRBD1 aligns across 8 bases. The sample here was PBMCs, taken from a glioma patient whose treatment included an IDH1 peptide vaccine. The sequence was obtained from a woman aged 45-65 years with glioma. CDR3 sequence reads: CASSSLQGDNYGYTF. DNA for the CDR3: TGTGCCAGCAGTTCTCTACAGGGGGATAACTATGGCTACACCTTC.